These 8 T cell receptor beta chains came from one sample sequenced in a study of Graves' ophthalmopathy and Graves' hyperthyroidism. TCR beta CDR3 regions were amplified from RNA transcripts. The library came from an HTBI-primed first-round RT-PCR and a second-round multiplex PCR. From the multiplex PCR reads, TCRdb called clonotypes with MiXCR, one entry per CDR3 protein. The sample shows fewer than 70,000 distinct CDR3 sequences, approximately 52% of them seen only once. The specimen sequenced was peripheral blood. These receptors all come from an adult woman with Graves' ophthalmopathy.

Points on this clonotype: The limits of the CDR3 on the DNA are not certain, so only TCRdb's listed CDR3 is given. The CDR3 region is CASSQGAGFPYGCTF. This chain uses TRBV25-1 with TRBJ1-2; TRBD1, the D gene given by the table, was not confirmed from the DNA. The length of the CDR3 is 15 amino acids, counting both ends. Germline CDR1 MGHDK, CDR2 SYGVNS.

Details on this clonotype: Because the CDR3 is missing its conserved closing phenylalanine or tryptophan, this is likely a read error. V gene TRBV9 combines with J gene TRBJ1-4, with D uncertain. The CDR3 runs 14 residues. Trimming left V 3 bases short and J 5 bases short, with 11 bases between. CDR1 and CDR2 (germline): SGDLS, YYNGEE. In DNA, the CDR3 is TGTGCCAGCAGCGCGCGGGAAGAGAATGAAAAACTGTTTGTT. This encodes CASSAREENEKLFV.

This clonotype was recorded at least ten times. CDR3 in amino acids: CASSPRDRGNEQFF. CDR3 nucleotide sequence: TGTGCCAGCAGCCCCCGGGACAGGGGGAATGAGCAGTTCTTC. The J gene is TRBJ2-1, the V gene TRBV7-9, with 11 positions matching TRBD1. Germline V lookup: CDR1 SEHNR, CDR2 FQNEAQ (reference sequence). CDR3 length equals 14 residues. The ends lost 5 bases at V and 7 bases at J; junction bases unmatched: 4.

The chain recombines TRBV15 with TRBJ2-1, with TRBD2 matching over 9 bases. Germline CDR1 LNHNV, CDR2 YYDKDF (reference sequence). V lost 5 bases and J lost 4; bases outside the gene matches: 6. This CDR3 comprises 15 residues. The CDR3 reads CATSPDSGGYNEQFF. The DNA of the CDR3 is TGTGCCACCAGCCCCGATAGCGGGGGATACAATGAGCAGTTCTTC. Full variable domain (rest looked up from reference TRBV15 and TRBJ2-1): DAMVIQNPRYQVTQFGKPVTLSCSQTLNHNVMYWYQQKSSQAPKLLFHYYDKDFNNEADTPDNFQSRRPNTSFCFLDIRSPGLGDTAMYLCATSPDSGGYNEQFFGPGTRLTVL.

J is TRBJ2-1 and V is TRBV29-1; D may be TRBD2 (5 bases). In germline, CDR1 is SQVTM, CDR2 ANQGSEA. With 6 bases removed from V and 10 bases from J, the gap between germline ends came to 19 bases. This CDR3 contains 13 residues. As DNA, the CDR3 is TGCAGCGTAGGAGGAAGTAGCCGCTTGGAGCAGTTCTTC. Translating it yields CSVGGSSRLEQFF.

The sample holds many counts of this clonotype. V gene TRBV28 combines with J gene TRBJ2-7; 8 nucleotides align to TRBD1. The germline V gene has CDR1 MDHEN and CDR2 SYDVKM. There are 13 residues in the CDR3. The V segment lost 7 bases and the J segment 2 bases; nucleotides outside the gene matches: 4. The CDR3 here is CASKARGPYEQYF. CDR3 DNA sequence: TGTGCCAGCAAAGCCAGGGGGCCCTACGAGCAGTACTTC.

Relative to its sample, this clonotype is medium-sized. J is TRBJ2-1 and V is TRBV19; D not certain. The CDR3 totals 13 residues. Trimming pared 4 bases from V and 4 bases from J, leaving 8 bases between. Looked up from germline, CDR1 is LNHDA and CDR2 is SQIVND (reference sequence). DNA for the CDR3: TGTGCCAGTAGTACGGTCGGATACAATGAGCAGTTCTTC. Protein: CASSTVGYNEQFF. Combining the CDR3 with reference TRBV19 and TRBJ2-1 gives the whole variable domain DGGITQSPKYLFRKEGQNVTLSCEQNLNHDAMYWYRQDPGQGLRLIYYSQIVNDFQKGDIAEGYSVSREKKESFPLTVTSAQKNPTAFYLCASSTVGYNEQFFGPGTRLTVL.

This clonotype was counted at least ten times. This sequence joins TRBV7-2 and TRBJ2-1, with D tentatively TRBD2 (6 bases). Germline CDR1 and CDR2: SGHTA and FQGNSA. Trimming shortened V by 4 bases and J by 10 bases, and 14 bases separated the two germline ends. The CDR3 is 13 residues long. The CDR3 spells CASSSWDSGEQFF. The CDR3 DNA reads as TGTGCCAGCAGCTCTTGGGACTCGGGGGAGCAGTTCTTC. The full variable domain, rest sourced from reference TRBV7-2 and TRBJ2-1, is GAGVSQSPSNKVTEKGKDVELRCDPISGHTALYWYRQSLGQGLEFLIYFQGNSAPDKSGLPSDRFSAERTGGSVSTLTIQRTQQEDSAVYLCASSSWDSGEQFFGPGTRLTVL.